The rows below give T cell receptor beta chains drawn from one sample of a study of cytomegalovirus exposure and HLA in healthy donors. Some clones are missing from TCRdb's copy, which holds only in-frame ones; the method was immunoSEQ multiplex PCR. This sample's table has 65,000 to 95,000 clones. Sequencing was done on a sample of PBMCs. The receptors were sampled from an older woman in good health and CMV-seronegative. CDR3s include the opening cysteine and the closing phenylalanine or tryptophan. D genes are given only for firm matches.

TGCGCCAGCAGCTCAGGGGACCCGAGCTCCTATAATTCACCCCTCCACTTT | CASSSGDPSSYNSPLHF | . | TRBJ1-6 | TRBV5-1
TGCGCCAGCAGCCTCCAGGGGACAGATACGCAGTATTTT | CASSLQGTDTQYF | . | TRBJ2-3 | TRBV5-1
TGTGCCAGCAGCAGGGGGGGAGGGCCCCAGCATTTT | CASSRGGGPQHF | . | TRBJ1-5 | TRBV7-2
TGTGCCAGCAGCCATCAACCGGGAGGAGGGAACACTGAAGCTTTCTTT | CASSHQPGGGNTEAFF | . | TRBJ1-1 | TRBV13
TGTGCCAGCAGCGTAGGGGGGGGTCGGGAGATCGGCGAGCAGTACTTC | CASSVGGGREIGEQYF | TRBD2 | TRBJ2-7 | TRBV9
TGTGCCAGTAGTGTTACAGGGGTCGTTAACTATGGCTACACCTTC | CASSVTGVVNYGYTF | TRBD1 | TRBJ1-2 | TRBV19
TGCAGCGTGGACAGGGGAACTGAAGCTTTCTTT | CSVDRGTEAFF | TRBD1 | TRBJ1-1 | TRBV29-1
TGTGCCAGCGTGCCCCTGTCGGATCAGCCCCAGCATTTT | CASVPLSDQPQHF | . | TRBJ1-5 | TRBV6-1
TGTGCCAGCAGCTCGGCGCGATTTAGACTAGCGGTCGAGCAGTACTTC | CASSSARFRLAVEQYF | TRBD2 | TRBJ2-7 | TRBV7-8
TGTGCCAGCAGCCCACTACCGACAGATTCCTACGAGCAGTACTTC | CASSPLPTDSYEQYF | . | TRBJ2-7 | TRBV7-8
TGTGCCAGCAGCCCACAACAGGGATCCTACGAGCAGTACTTC | CASSPQQGSYEQYF | . | TRBJ2-7 | TRBV7-8
TGCAGCGTAGCTTCCGGGACAGGTAGCACAGATACGCAGTATTTT | CSVASGTGSTDTQYF | TRBD1 | TRBJ2-3 | TRBV29-1
TGTGCCAGCAGAACCCCGGGACAGAGGGAGACCCAGTACTTC | CASRTPGQRETQYF | TRBD1 | TRBJ2-5 | TRBV28
TGTGCCAGCAGTGCACTAGCGGCCACTCGGGAGCAGTACTTC | CASSALAATREQYF | TRBD2 | TRBJ2-7 | TRBV6-1
TGTGCCAGCAGTTTGGACAGGGGATACGACACTGAAGCTTTCTTT | CASSLDRGYDTEAFF | TRBD1 | TRBJ1-1 | TRBV6-5
TGTGCCAGCAGTGAAGCTACAGGGGATCAGCCCCAGCATTTT | CASSEATGDQPQHF | TRBD1 | TRBJ1-5 | TRBV2
TGTGCCAGCGCACCACAGGGGGCTCTGTCCGAGCAGTACTTC | CASAPQGALSEQYF | TRBD1 | TRBJ2-7 | TRBV7-8
TGTGCCATCCGGGATCATAATTCACCCCTCCACTTT | CAIRDHNSPLHF | . | TRBJ1-6 | TRBV10-3
TGTGCCAGCAGTCCATTCGAACTAAGGAGGCAGTACTTC | CASSPFELRRQYF | . | TRBJ2-7 | TRBV27
TGTGCCAGCAGCCCGGATTCGGGGTTAAACTATGGCTACACCTTC | CASSPDSGLNYGYTF | . | TRBJ1-2 | TRBV5-6
TGTGCCAGCAGTGAAACCAGGGGGCCAGTTTCTCGGAATGAAAAACTGTTTTTT | CASSETRGPVSRNEKLFF | TRBD1 | TRBJ1-4 | TRBV28
TGTGCCAGCAGCTCCCGGGATTTAAATGGTTCACCCCTCCACTTT | CASSSRDLNGSPLHF | . | TRBJ1-6 | TRBV5-5
TGCGCCAGCAGCTTGGCGCGGGAAAACTATGGCTACACCTTC | CASSLARENYGYTF | . | TRBJ1-2 | TRBV5-1
TGTGCCATCAGTGAGTCACAAGGGGGAAACTATGGCTACACCTTC | CAISESQGGNYGYTF | . | TRBJ1-2 | TRBV10-3
TGCAGCGTTGGGGAGGGATCCTACAATGAGCAGTTCTTC | CSVGEGSYNEQFF | TRBD2 | TRBJ2-1 | TRBV29-1
TGTGCCAGTAGTATAGAGTTAACCCAGGGGCCTCGGCGGCCCCAGCATTTT | CASSIELTQGPRRPQHF | . | TRBJ1-5 | TRBV19
TGTGCCAACCCCTTAGCGGGAATCACCGGGGAGCTGTTTTTT | CANPLAGITGELFF | TRBD2 | TRBJ2-2 | TRBV6-5
TGTGCCAGCAGTTTGGCAGTGAACACCGGGGAGCTGTTTTTT | CASSLAVNTGELFF | . | TRBJ2-2 | TRBV27
TGTGCCAGTAGCCGGTCGGCTAGCGGGGTAGGAGATACGCAGTATTTT | CASSRSASGVGDTQYF | TRBD2 | TRBJ2-3 | TRBV19
TGTGCCAGCAGCGTAGGGGTAGCGGGAGCCACAGATACGCAGTATTTT | CASSVGVAGATDTQYF | TRBD2 | TRBJ2-3 | TRBV9
TGTGCCAGCAGATCAGCGGGAGGTCGGTGGAATGAGCAGTTCTTC | CASRSAGGRWNEQFF | TRBD2 | TRBJ2-1 | TRBV6-5
TGCAGTGTCTTTCCGGGCACTGAAGCTTTCTTT | CSVFPGTEAFF | . | TRBJ1-1 | TRBV20-1
TGTGCCAGCAGTTACACTAGCGGGAGTCAATATCCGTACTTC | CASSYTSGSQYPYF | TRBD2 | TRBJ2-7 | TRBV6-5
TGTGCCAGCAGTGGCAGGGGGCGTATGTCCAATCTAGCCAAAAACATTCAGTACTTC | CASSGRGRMSNLAKNIQYF | TRBD1 | TRBJ2-4 | TRBV6-1
TGTGCCAGCAGCCAAGACCTTCAAGGACTAGCGGGAGGGAATAGAGGCGAGCAGTACTTC | CASSQDLQGLAGGNRGEQYF | TRBD2 | TRBJ2-7 | TRBV4-2
TGTGCCAGCAGTGCTACCAACCAGGAGGGTAACGAGCAGTACTTC | CASSATNQEGNEQYF | . | TRBJ2-7 | TRBV28
TGCGCCAGCAGCCAGCTCGGGGGGGGAGGCTACGAGCAGTACTTC | CASSQLGGGGYEQYF | TRBD2 | TRBJ2-7 | TRBV4-1
TGTGCCAGCAGTGTTTCAGGGTGGAGAGCTTTCTTT | CASSVSGWRAFF | . | TRBJ1-1 | TRBV6-1
TGCGCCAGCAGACATCCAGGGGGCTATAATTCACCCCTCCACTTT | CASRHPGGYNSPLHF | TRBD1 | TRBJ1-6 | TRBV10-1
TGTGCCAGTAGTCCGACGGGGGTCCAGCCCCAGCATTTT | CASSPTGVQPQHF | . | TRBJ1-5 | TRBV19
TGTGCCAGCAGCGACCTGACAGTTAATTCACCCCTCCACTTT | CASSDLTVNSPLHF | . | TRBJ1-6 | TRBV5-8
TGTGCTAGTGGAACTCTCCTAGCGGGAGGGCCGAGTGAGCAGTTCTTC | CASGTLLAGGPSEQFF | TRBD2 | TRBJ2-1 | TRBV12-5
TGTGCCAGTAGTATAGCCAGGGTACCGAAAGAGACCCAGTACTTC | CASSIARVPKETQYF | . | TRBJ2-5 | TRBV19
TGTGCCAGCAGCAAATGGGTCCAGGGGCTCCTCTATGGCTACACCTTC | CASSKWVQGLLYGYTF | . | TRBJ1-2 | TRBV21-1
TGTGCCAGCAGCTCACCGGCGCGGGGAGATACGCAGTATTTT | CASSSPARGDTQYF | . | TRBJ2-3 | TRBV5-4
TGTGCCAGCAATACACAGGGGGACAGGGTTGGCGAGCAGTACTTC | CASNTQGDRVGEQYF | TRBD1 | TRBJ2-7 | TRBV28
TGTGCCAGCACGGTTGCGAATGAGCAGTTCTTC | CASTVANEQFF | . | TRBJ2-1 | TRBV19
TGTGCCAGTTCAGAGGGGGACAGAGCAAGATACGAGCAGTACTTC | CASSEGDRARYEQYF | TRBD1 | TRBJ2-7 | TRBV2
TGTGCCAGCAGTGACGATTCTACTAGCTCCTATAATTCACCCCTCCACTTT | CASSDDSTSSYNSPLHF | . | TRBJ1-6 | TRBV2
TGCGCCAGCAGCCCCGTTGTAGGCGGGAGAGCGGATACGCAGTATTTT | CASSPVVGGRADTQYF | TRBD2 | TRBJ2-3 | TRBV5-1
TGTGCCAGCAGTTTGGCGGGAAATGAGCAGTTCTTC | CASSLAGNEQFF | . | TRBJ2-1 | TRBV28
TGTGCCAGTCGCCCGACAGGCTTGAGAGTCAACACTGAAGCTTTCTTT | CASRPTGLRVNTEAFF | . | TRBJ1-1 | TRBV19
TGTGCCAGCAGCCCATGGGACAGTTACAATGAGCAGTTCTTC | CASSPWDSYNEQFF | TRBD1 | TRBJ2-1 | TRBV9